The 12 T cell receptor beta chains given below trace back to one sample, sequenced in a study of T cell responses to AZD1222 COVID-19 vaccine. The assay was immunoSEQ multiplex PCR, and TCRdb's table has in-frame clones only and misses some. Of about 110,000 clones detected, 80% to 95% appear once; the ten largest clones hold about 1.2%. The source material was peripheral blood, sampled on day 0 of AZD1222 vaccination. The receptor set was obtained from an adult in good health.

This rearrangement joins TRBV5-5 to TRBJ1-5; no firm D call. The CDR3 has 12 amino acids. Germline V gene lookup returns CDR1 SGHKS and CDR2 YYEKEE (reference sequence). Trimming took 4 bases from V and 11 from J, leaving 13 bases between them. CDR3 protein: CASSPEGISQHF. CDR3 nucleotides: TGTGCCAGCAGCCCCGAGGGCATTTCCCAGCATTTT. Together with reference TRBV5-5 and TRBJ1-5, the CDR3 gives the full variable domain: DAGVTQSPTHLIKTRGQQVTLRCSPISGHKSVSWYQQVLGQGPQFIFQYYEKEERGRGNFPDRFSARQFPNYSSELNVNALLLGDSALYLCASSPEGISQHFGDGTRLSIL.

The chain links TRBV9 to TRBJ2-5; the match to TRBD1 covers 7 bases. Germline V gene sequence: CDR1 SGDLS, CDR2 YYNGEE. Losses at the gene ends were 4 bases for V and 4 bases for J; bases not matched to a gene: 10. This CDR3 spans 15 amino acids. This CDR3 is CASSPRQGPPETQYF. The CDR3 bases are TGTGCCAGCAGCCCCCGACAGGGACCCCCAGAGACCCAGTACTTC. Looking up the rest from reference TRBV9 and TRBJ2-5 gives the full variable domain: DSGVTQTPKHLITATGQRVTLRCSPRSGDLSVYWYQQSLDQGLQFLIQYYNGEERAKGNILERFSAQQFPDLHSELNLSSLELGDSALYFCASSPRQGPPETQYFGPGTRLLVL.

The chain employs TRBV14 and TRBJ2-5; no firm D call. Germline CDR1 and CDR2: SGHDN and FVKESK. V gave up 0 bases and J gave up 7 bases, with 9 bases separating them. There are 13 residues in the CDR3. CDR3 loop: CASSQDPGATQYF. The CDR3 bases are TGTGCCAGCAGCCAAGACCCAGGCGCGACCCAGTACTTC. Supplemented by reference TRBV14 and TRBJ2-5, the full variable domain reads EAGVTQFPSHSVIEKGQTVTLRCDPISGHDNLYWYRRVMGKEIKFLLHFVKESKQDESGMPNNRFLAERTGGTYSTLKVQPAELEDSGVYFCASSQDPGATQYFGPGTRLLVL.

The V gene is TRBV6-6, the J gene TRBJ2-5; TRBD2 agrees at 9 bases. V shed 7 bases, J shed 4 bases, and the junction held 7 bases outside the gene matches. CDR1 MNHNY and CDR2 SVGAGI come from the germline V gene (reference sequence). The CDR3 length is 14 residues. The CDR3: CASIRGGARETQYF. As DNA, the CDR3 is TGTGCCAGCATACGCGGGGGGGCCAGAGAGACCCAGTACTTC.

The count of this clone is one. The chain employs TRBV5-1 and TRBJ1-1; D is possibly TRBD1 (5 bases). V was cut by 0 bases and J by 0 bases, with 9 bases left in between. Germline V lookup: CDR1 SGHRS, CDR2 YFSETQ. The length of the CDR3 is 15 residues. The CDR3 nucleotides are TGCGCCAGCAGCTTGGGACAGAACATGAACACTGAAGCTTTCTTT. Translating it yields CASSLGQNMNTEAFF.

This chain connects TRBV19 to TRBJ1-5; D gene uncertain. The CDR3 sequence is 14 residues long. V dropped 5 bases and J dropped 7 bases, with 15 bases sitting between them. Germline loops: CDR1 LNHDA, CDR2 SQIVND (reference sequence). This CDR3 reads CASSVRLGWQPQHF. CDR3 nucleotide sequence: TGTGCCAGTAGTGTCCGGTTGGGGTGGCAGCCCCAGCATTTT.

The chain links TRBV2 to TRBJ2-7; no definite D call. The V and J ends lost 2 bases and 0 bases respectively, with 11 bases between them. Germline-derived CDR1 and CDR2 are SNHLY and FYNNEI. The CDR3 has 15 amino acids. CDR3 in amino acids: CASSESRPSSYEQYF. CDR3 DNA sequence: TGTGCCAGCAGTGAATCGCGGCCGAGCTCCTACGAGCAGTACTTC.

The V gene is TRBV15, the J gene TRBJ2-7; either TRBD1 or TRBD2 may supply D (5 bases each). In germline, CDR1 is LNHNV, CDR2 YYDKDF (reference sequence). This CDR3 is 20 amino acids long. Trimming took 0 bases from V and 4 from J, leaving 28 bases between them. CDR3: CATSRDRKGSPGRGTYEQYF. The CDR3 nucleotides read TGTGCCACCAGCAGAGATCGGAAGGGGTCCCCGGGACGGGGAACTTACGAGCAGTACTTC.

This chain links TRBV5-8 with TRBJ1-6, with TRBD1 identical over 12 bases. The CDR3 totals 18 residues. After removal of 4 bases from V and 0 bases from J, the junction contained 5 bases not matched to a gene. Germline V gives CDR1 SGHTS, CDR2 YDEGEE. This CDR3 is CASSPGQGASSYNSPLHF. In DNA form, the CDR3 reads TGTGCCAGCAGCCCGGGACAGGGGGCAAGCTCCTATAATTCACCCCTCCACTTT.

The rearrangement joins TRBV7-8 to TRBJ2-5, with 9 nucleotides matching TRBD2. The V gene's germline CDR1 is SGHVS and CDR2 FQNEAQ. The CDR3 has 14 amino acids. Unmatched junction bases numbered 4, after V lost 6 bases and J lost 2 bases. The CDR3 loop is CASSPSGTQETQYF. Here the CDR3 DNA reads TGTGCCAGCAGTCCTAGCGGGACTCAAGAGACCCAGTACTTC.

The genes are TRBV30 and TRBJ2-4; D is perhaps TRBD1 or TRBD2 (5 bases each). The germline V gene has CDR1 GTSNPN and CDR2 SVGIG (reference sequence). This CDR3 region has 15 residues. The V end was cut by 1 base, the J end by 4 bases, with 14 bases between. CDR3 loop: CAWSGRGGEKNIQYF. CDR3 nucleotides: TGTGCCTGGAGTGGACGTGGGGGAGAGAAAAACATTCAGTACTTC.

This rearrangement joins TRBV30 to TRBJ1-5; possibly TRBD1 for D (6 bases). Trimming left V 1 base short and J 5 bases short, with 15 bases between. There are 15 residues in the CDR3. CDR1 and CDR2 from the germline V gene are GTSNPN and SVGIG (reference sequence). For the CDR3, the DNA is TGTGCCTGGAGTGGAGCAGGGGCCACCCATCAGCCCCAGCATTTT. Its protein is CAWSGAGATHQPQHF.